The clone carrying this T cell receptor (beta chain) was seen at least ten times. As yet, its antigen is unknown. V was pared by 3 bases and J by 0 bases, with 5 bases between. The CDR3 spans 13 residues. CDR1 is LGHDT and CDR2 is YNNKEL in the germline V gene (reference sequence). For the second PCR, which ran for about 6 to 11 cycles, a sample-barcoded 5' primer and a J-beta primer mix were used. TCRdb used MiXCR to reprocess the 5' RACE reads, holding one entry per CDR3 protein. The sample has about 670,000 distinct CDR3 sequences, about 43% seen once. The data were obtained in a study of blood T cells in healthy people across ages. Notes on the study in general: TCR beta diversity correlated strongly with naive T cell percentage.

Sequencing input: blood. The chain employs TRBV3-1 and TRBJ2-5; no definite D call. The receptor was isolated from a man older than 75 in good health. Here the CDR3 DNA reads TGTGCCAGCAGCCAGAGAAACCAAGAGACCCAGTACTTC. Translation: CASSQRNQETQYF.